The 27 T cell receptor beta chains presented below share a single source sample, sequenced in a study of blood T cells in healthy people across ages. Combining a sample-barcoded 5' primer with a J-beta primer mix, a second PCR ran for 7 to 11 cycles. MiXCR, run by TCRdb on the 5' RACE reads, gives a single entry per CDR3 protein. This table holds about 1.6 million distinct CDR3 sequences, roughly 30% found once. The sequenced sample consisted of blood. The source is a woman in her twenties or thirties in good health.

This clonotype was observed a few times. J is TRBJ2-1 and V is TRBV14; TRBD2 might be the D (5 bases). Germline CDR1 reads SGHDN; CDR2 reads FVKESK. The CDR3 is 16 amino acids. V lost 2 bases and J lost 6, with 17 bases in between. CDR3 residues: CASSQRSGIVGNEQFF. CDR3 DNA sequence: TGTGCCAGCAGCCAAAGGTCCGGGATTGTGGGCAATGAGCAGTTCTTC.

This clonotype showed up just a few times. This sequence joins TRBV6-6 and TRBJ1-2; tentatively, D is TRBD1 (5 bases). There are 14 residues in the CDR3. V lost 5 bases and J lost 2, with 12 bases in between. Germline V gene data show CDR1 as MNHNY and CDR2 as SVGAGI (reference sequence). DNA of the CDR3: TGTGCCAGCAGTCTATCACAGGAGAACTATGGCTACACCTTC. Translation: CASSLSQENYGYTF.

This clonotype was seen only once. This chain connects TRBV3-1 to TRBJ1-2; 11 bases agree with TRBD1. The germline gives CDR1 LGHDT, CDR2 YNNKEL (reference sequence). V lost 1 base to trimming and J lost 6 bases; unmatched junction nucleotides: 4. The CDR3 is 15 amino acids. The CDR3 nucleotides read TGTGCCAGCAGCCAAGGAGGACAGGGGGCTGATGGCTACACCTTC. Protein product: CASSQGGQGADGYTF.

This clonotype showed up just a few times. CDR3 sequence (DNA): TGTGCCAGCAGTGATGGAAGGTACTCCTACGAGCAGTACTTC. It is translated as CASSDGRYSYEQYF. The V call is TRBV25-1, the J call TRBJ2-7; D unresolved. Trimming cost V 3 bases and J 0 bases, with 9 bases left between them. The CDR3 sequence is 14 residues long. Looked up from germline, CDR1 is MGHDK and CDR2 is SYGVNS.

This chain uses TRBV27 with TRBJ2-5; 9 positions match TRBD1. The CDR3 length is 13 residues. Per the germline V gene, CDR1 is MNHEY and CDR2 is SMNVEV (reference sequence). J gave up 11 bases and V 6 bases, and 10 bases lay outside the gene matches. CDR3 loop: CASRVTGGNEQYF. DNA of the CDR3: TGTGCCAGCAGAGTGACAGGGGGTAATGAGCAGTACTTC.

This clonotype was counted a few times. The CDR3 region is CASSYSRSVGANVLTF. The CDR3 nucleotides read TGTGCCAGCAGTTACTCGCGATCTGTTGGGGCCAACGTCCTGACTTTC. The rearrangement links TRBV6-6 to TRBJ2-6, with D unresolved. The V gene lost 0 bases and the J gene lost 3 bases, with 9 bases spanning the gap. CDR3 length: 16 residues. Germline-derived CDR1 and CDR2 are MNHNY and SVGAGI (reference sequence).

The chain joins TRBV27 to TRBJ2-7; D may be TRBD1 (6 bases). Deletions cut 6 bases from V and 1 base from J, with 19 bases between. There are 16 residues in the CDR3. CDR1 and CDR2 (germline): MNHEY, SMNVEV (reference sequence). Here the CDR3 reads CASRGPSWQGSYEQYF. CDR3 DNA sequence: TGTGCCAGCAGGGGACCCTCTTGGCAGGGGTCCTACGAGCAGTACTTC.

For the CDR3, the DNA is TGTGCCAGCAGTCGAGCGACGACAGATACGCAGTATTTT. This sequence encodes CASSRATTDTQYF. This rearrangement joins TRBV14 to TRBJ2-3; no reliable D call. Germline V gene lookup returns CDR1 SGHDN and CDR2 FVKESK. The CDR3 extends over 13 amino acids. V lost 6 bases and J lost 3, with 10 bases in between.

In this sample, this clonotype turned up a few times. The CDR3 sequence is CASSPFLGGDTDTQYF. CDR3 DNA: TGTGCCAGCAGCCCCTTTCTGGGCGGGGACACAGATACGCAGTATTTT. This chain links TRBV7-2 with TRBJ2-3; possible D gene TRBD2, 6 bases. In germline, CDR1 is SGHTA, CDR2 FQGNSA. Trimming took 5 bases from V and 2 from J, leaving 17 bases between them. This CDR3 contains 16 residues.

This chain links TRBV3-1 with TRBJ2-3, with 13 nucleotides matching TRBD2. The germline gives CDR1 LGHDT, CDR2 YNNKEL (reference sequence). The length of the CDR3 is 17 residues. V trimming: 4 bases; J trimming: 5 bases; junction bases outside the gene matches: 9. For the CDR3, the DNA is TGTGCCAGCAGCCTCTGGGGGACTAGCGGGGAGGAAGATACGCAGTATTTT. This gives the protein CASSLWGTSGEEDTQYF.

The rearrangement joins TRBV4-1 to TRBJ1-5, with no clear D. Trimming pared 4 bases from V and 2 bases from J, leaving 12 bases between. The CDR3 has 15 residues. In germline, CDR1 is MGHRA, CDR2 YSYEKL. CDR3 coding DNA: TGCGCCAGCAGCCGCGCACTCATTGGCAATCAGCCCCAGCATTTT. It codes for CASSRALIGNQPQHF.

CDR3 protein: CSAPTSGFGNEQFF. Here the CDR3 DNA reads TGCAGTGCCCCTACTAGCGGGTTCGGCAATGAGCAGTTCTTC. This rearrangement joins TRBV20-1 to TRBJ2-1, with TRBD2 matching over 9 bases. The CDR3 covers 14 residues. Germline V gene lookup returns CDR1 DFQATT and CDR2 SNEGSKA (reference sequence). V trimming: 6 bases; J trimming: 6 bases; junction bases outside the gene matches: 9.

In its sample, this clonotype was seen many times. The junction differs from germline at one of its ends, possibly a read error. The chain has TRBV7-9 and TRBJ2-7; D unclear. Germline V gene data show CDR1 as SEHNR and CDR2 as FQNEAQ (reference sequence). This CDR3 has 13 amino acids. The CDR3 sequence is CASSLAASYEQYF. CDR3 nucleotide sequence: TGCGCCAGCAGCCTCGCAGCTTCCTACGAGCAGTACTTC. Drawing the rest from reference TRBV7-9 and TRBJ2-7, the complete variable domain is DTGVSQNPRHKITKRGQNVTFRCDPISEHNRLYWYRQTLGQGPEFLTYFQNEAQLEKSRLLSDRFSAERPKGSFSTLEIQRTEQGDSAMYLCASSLAASYEQYFGPGTRLTVT.

This clonotype was seen only once. The V gene is TRBV10-3, the J gene TRBJ2-7; TRBD2 is a possible D gene (6 bases). CDR1 is ENHRY, CDR2 SYGVKD, per germline. V gave up 5 bases and J gave up 7 bases, with 21 bases separating them. The CDR3 extends over 15 amino acids. CDR3 protein: CAISQSGSLGVEQYF. The CDR3, as DNA: TGTGCCATCAGTCAATCCGGGAGCCTCGGGGTGGAGCAGTACTTC.

This chain joins TRBV20-1 and TRBJ2-7, with D possibly matching TRBD1 (6 bases). Germline V CDR1 and CDR2: DFQATT, SNEGSKA (reference sequence). Trimming stripped 5 bases from V and 9 bases from J, with 17 bases between. The CDR3 has 12 amino acids. CDR3 residues: CSALRALGGQYF. DNA of the CDR3: TGCAGTGCTTTGAGGGCCTTAGGGGGGCAGTACTTC.

This chain connects TRBV7-8 to TRBJ1-1; possible D gene TRBD1, 6 bases. The CDR3 runs to 14 residues. Germline CDR1 SGHVS, CDR2 FQNEAQ. The V end lost 5 bases, the J end lost 4 bases, and 14 bases lay between the germline ends. The CDR3 is CASSARTGRTEAFF. The CDR3 DNA reads as TGTGCCAGCAGCGCCAGAACAGGGCGCACTGAAGCTTTCTTT.

Worth noting for this clonotype: This sequence may be a read error, since a much larger clone differs from it by one base. The CDR3 sequence is CASSQGDRPGNTIYF. The CDR3 DNA follows: TGCGCCAGCAGCCAAGGCGACAGGCCGGGAAACACCATATATTTT. This sequence joins TRBV4-1 and TRBJ1-3; D perhaps matches TRBD1 (6 bases). The CDR3 has 15 residues. V gave up 1 base and J gave up 4 bases, with 11 bases separating them. Germline CDR1 MGHRA, CDR2 YSYEKL.

Of note for this clonotype: The junction differs from germline at one of its ends, possibly a read error. The rearrangement uses TRBV15 and TRBJ2-1; D may be TRBD1 or TRBD2 (5 bases each). Germline lookup yields CDR1 LNHNV and CDR2 YYDKDF (reference sequence). The CDR3 runs to 14 residues. CDR3 nucleotide sequence: TGTGCCACCGGCAGAGATCGGACGGGGCACGAGCAGTTCTTC. Its protein product is CATGRDRTGHEQFF. The complete variable domain, with remaining parts taken from reference TRBV15 and TRBJ2-1, reads DAMVIQNPRYQVTQFGKPVTLSCSQTLNHNVMYWYQQKSSQAPKLLFHYYDKDFNNEADTPDNFQSRRPNTSFCFLDIRSPGLGDTAMYLCATGRDRTGHEQFFGPGTRLTVL.

V usage is TRBV5-1 and J usage is TRBJ2-2; the D gene is possibly TRBD1 (6 bases). V lost 3 bases and J lost 7, with 19 bases in between. Germline CDR1 SGHRS, CDR2 YFSETQ. The CDR3 loop spans 16 amino acids. For the CDR3, the DNA is TGCGCCAGCAGCTCCGGGACAAGTCATCGTAGCGGGGAGCTGTTTTTT. Translated, it gives CASSSGTSHRSGELFF.

This clonotype was seen a handful of times. The chain has TRBV3-1 and TRBJ1-2; the match to TRBD1 covers 10 bases. The germline gives CDR1 LGHDT, CDR2 YNNKEL (reference sequence). V lost 3 bases and J lost 6; bases outside the gene matches: 10. CDR3 length equals 16 residues. CDR3 sequence reads: CASSHRLVGTGDGYTF. The CDR3 DNA is TGTGCCAGCAGCCATCGGCTCGTAGGGACAGGGGATGGCTACACCTTC.

This clonotype was found many times. The rearrangement joins TRBV29-1 to TRBJ2-1; no reliable D call. CDR1 and CDR2 (germline): SQVTM, ANQGSEA. Trimming took off 3 bases at V and 12 bases at J, with 12 bases between the two ends. The CDR3 has 11 residues. The CDR3 bases are TGCAGCGTTGAGGGCCGGAACGCGCAGTTCTTC. Its protein is CSVEGRNAQFF.

The chain employs TRBV28 and TRBJ2-1; D is unclear. Germline CDR1 is MDHEN and CDR2 is SYDVKM. CDR3 length equals 14 residues. With 6 bases removed from V and 0 bases from J, the gap between germline ends came to 9 bases. CDR3 bases: TGTGCCAGCAGCCAAGGAAACTCCTACAATGAGCAGTTCTTC. Translating gives CASSQGNSYNEQFF.

The chain employs TRBV2 and TRBJ2-7, with TRBD1 matching 8 bases. Trimming cost V 8 bases and J 4 bases; bases outside gene matches: 4. Germline assignment: CDR1 SNHLY and CDR2 FYNNEI. The CDR3 consists of 12 residues. The CDR3 region is CASVDRVYEQYF. DNA for the CDR3: TGTGCCAGCGTGGACAGGGTGTACGAGCAGTACTTC.

The chain combines TRBV3-1 with TRBJ1-4; D gene unclear. Germline lookup yields CDR1 LGHDT and CDR2 YNNKEL (reference sequence). V gave up 4 bases and J gave up 7 bases, with 13 bases separating them. The CDR3 sequence is 14 residues long. This chain's CDR3 is CASSPGLRVEKLFF. The CDR3 DNA is TGTGCCAGCAGCCCAGGTCTACGCGTTGAAAAACTGTTTTTT.

Regarding this clonotype: This may be a read error, as it is one base from a much larger clone. J is TRBJ2-7 and V is TRBV15, with 9 bases that match TRBD2. Germline V CDR1 and CDR2: LNHNV, YYDKDF (reference sequence). The trim removed 1 base at V and 5 bases at J, leaving 6 bases unmatched. CDR3 length: 15 residues. The CDR3, as DNA: TGTGCCACCAGCAGAGGTGTTAGCGGGAGAGACGAGCAGTACTTC. Translated: CATSRGVSGRDEQYF.

Note on this clonotype: One junction end disagrees with the germline gene, perhaps due to a read error. The CDR3 is CTSSQRRDSSYTF. In DNA, the CDR3 is TGTACCAGCAGCCAACGTCGGGACAGTAGCTACACCTTC. The rearrangement joins TRBV14 to TRBJ1-2, with 7 bases matching TRBD1. The CDR3 has 13 residues. The germline CDR1 and CDR2 sequences are SGHDN and FVKESK.

As for this clonotype: The junction differs from germline at one of its ends, possibly a read error. The CDR3 DNA is TGCAGTGCTAGAGGCCCAGATACCAACAATGAGCGGTTCTTC. It specifies CSARGPDTNNERFF. V and J are TRBV20-1 and TRBJ2-1; D call uncertain. CDR3 size: 14 residues. Looked up from germline, CDR1 is DFQATT and CDR2 is SNEGSKA (reference sequence).